The T cell receptor (beta chain) described here comes from a study of cytotoxic CD8 clonotypes in ibrutinib-treated CLL. The method was immunoSEQ multiplex PCR; TCRdb's version includes in-frame clones alone and lacks a portion of them. The table lists about 130,000 clones, about 80% of them singletons. The CDR3 extends over 18 amino acids. V trimming: 0 bases; J trimming: 1 base; junction bases outside the gene matches: 5. Germline loops: CDR1 ENHRY, CDR2 SYGVKD. The clonotype comes from a human donor with chronic lymphocytic leukemia. The source was PBMCs, collected after 12 months of ibrutinib treatment. The chain combines TRBV10-3 with TRBJ2-2, with TRBD2 identical over 10 bases. This CDR3 reads CAISESPSGGRNTGELFF. CDR3 sequence (DNA): TGTGCCATCAGTGAGTCACCTAGCGGGGGAAGGAACACCGGGGAGCTGTTTTTT.